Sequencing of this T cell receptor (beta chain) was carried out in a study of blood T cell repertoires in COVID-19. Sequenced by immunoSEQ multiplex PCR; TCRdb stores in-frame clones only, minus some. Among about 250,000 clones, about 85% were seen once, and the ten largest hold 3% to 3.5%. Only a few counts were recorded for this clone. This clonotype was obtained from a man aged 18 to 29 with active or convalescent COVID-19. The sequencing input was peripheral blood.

This CDR3 is CASSLDGRDYGYTF. CDR3 DNA: TGTGCCAGCAGCCTGGACGGCAGGGACTATGGCTACACCTTC. This chain uses TRBV11-2 with TRBJ1-2, with a possible D match to TRBD1 (5 bases). CDR3 length equals 14 residues. Looked up from germline, CDR1 is SGHAT and CDR2 is FQNNGV. Trimming shortened V by 5 bases and J by 3 bases, and 13 bases separated the two germline ends.